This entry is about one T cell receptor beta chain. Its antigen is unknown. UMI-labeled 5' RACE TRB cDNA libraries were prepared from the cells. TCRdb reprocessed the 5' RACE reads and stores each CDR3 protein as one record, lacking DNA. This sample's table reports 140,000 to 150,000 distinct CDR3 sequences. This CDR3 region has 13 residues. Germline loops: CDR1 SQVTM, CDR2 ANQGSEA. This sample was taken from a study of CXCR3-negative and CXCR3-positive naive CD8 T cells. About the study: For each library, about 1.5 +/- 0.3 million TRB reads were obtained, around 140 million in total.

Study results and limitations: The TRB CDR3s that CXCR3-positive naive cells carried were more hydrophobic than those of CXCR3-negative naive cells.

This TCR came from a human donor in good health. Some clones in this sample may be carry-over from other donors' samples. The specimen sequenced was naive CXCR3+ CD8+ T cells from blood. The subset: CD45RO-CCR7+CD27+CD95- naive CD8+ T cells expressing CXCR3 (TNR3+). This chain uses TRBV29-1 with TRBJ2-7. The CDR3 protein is CSVESGLDYEQYF.